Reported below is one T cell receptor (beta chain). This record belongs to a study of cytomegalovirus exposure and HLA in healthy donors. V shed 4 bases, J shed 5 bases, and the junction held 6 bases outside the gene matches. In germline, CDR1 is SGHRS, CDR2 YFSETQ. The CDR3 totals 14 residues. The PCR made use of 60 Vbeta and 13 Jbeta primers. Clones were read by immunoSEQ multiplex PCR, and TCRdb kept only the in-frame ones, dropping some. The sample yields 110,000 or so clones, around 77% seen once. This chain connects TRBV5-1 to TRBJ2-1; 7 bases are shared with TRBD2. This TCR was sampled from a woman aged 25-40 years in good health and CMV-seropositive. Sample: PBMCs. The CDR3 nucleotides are TGCGCCAGCAGCCCCATGGGAGGGAACAATGAGCAGTTCTTC. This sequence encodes CASSPMGGNNEQFF.